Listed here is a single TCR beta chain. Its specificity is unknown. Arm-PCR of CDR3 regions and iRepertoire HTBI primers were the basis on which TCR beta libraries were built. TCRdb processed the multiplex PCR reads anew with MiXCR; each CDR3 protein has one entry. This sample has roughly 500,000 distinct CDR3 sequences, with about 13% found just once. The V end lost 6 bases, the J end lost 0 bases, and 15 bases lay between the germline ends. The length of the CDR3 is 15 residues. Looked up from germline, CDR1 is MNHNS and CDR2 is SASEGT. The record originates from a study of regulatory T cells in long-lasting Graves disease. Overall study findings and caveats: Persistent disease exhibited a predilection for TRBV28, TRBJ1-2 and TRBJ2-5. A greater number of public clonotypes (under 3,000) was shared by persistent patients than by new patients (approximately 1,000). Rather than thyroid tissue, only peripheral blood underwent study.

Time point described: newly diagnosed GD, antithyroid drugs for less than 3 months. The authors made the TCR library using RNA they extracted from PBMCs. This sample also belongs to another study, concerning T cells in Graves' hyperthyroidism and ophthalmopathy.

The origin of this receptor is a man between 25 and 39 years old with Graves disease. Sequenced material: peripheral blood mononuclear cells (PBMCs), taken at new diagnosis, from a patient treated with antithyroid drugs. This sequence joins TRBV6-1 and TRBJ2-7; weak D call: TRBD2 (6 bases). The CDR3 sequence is CASSTFSGSSYEQYF. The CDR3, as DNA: TGTGCCAGCAGCACCTTTTCCGGGAGCTCCTACGAGCAGTACTTC.